The 21 T cell receptor beta chains below were found in one sample sequenced in a study of breast tumors, draining lymph nodes, adjacent tissues. Samples came from axillary lymph nodes draining the breast cancer. TCRdb redid the calling of the multiplex PCR reads with MiXCR, one entry per CDR3 protein. This table holds around 290,000 distinct CDR3 sequences, roughly 30% found once. The sequenced sample was axillary lymph node tissue. The receptors were sampled from a female donor with breast cancer. Some clones in this sample may be carry-over from other donors' samples.

The chain couples TRBV20-1 to TRBJ2-3; 11 nucleotides line up with TRBD2. Germline V gives CDR1 DFQATT, CDR2 SNEGSKA (reference sequence). This CDR3 is built from 16 residues. Losses at the gene ends were 4 bases for V and 4 bases for J; bases not matched to a gene: 10. CDR3 sequence reads: CSANPTSGSPADTQYF. CDR3 sequence (DNA): TGCAGTGCTAACCCAACTAGCGGGAGCCCCGCAGATACGCAGTATTTT.

Ten or more counts support this clonotype. This chain joins TRBV5-1 and TRBJ2-1, with 15 bases matching TRBD2. V gave up 4 bases and J gave up 7 bases; unmatched junction bases: 9. CDR1 and CDR2 (germline): SGHRS, YFSETQ. The CDR3 extends over 17 amino acids. This CDR3 is CASSPPAGLAGGNEQFF. DNA for the CDR3: TGCGCCAGCAGCCCACCCGCGGGACTAGCGGGAGGTAATGAGCAGTTCTTC.

This clonotype was seen ten or more times. The chain uses TRBV11-3 and TRBJ2-3; D call uncertain. The CDR3 is 14 amino acids. Germline V gives CDR1 SGHNT, CDR2 YENEEA. V was shortened by 4 bases and J by 0 bases, with 8 bases between the two germline ends. The CDR3 DNA is TGTGCCAGCAGCTATGGCACTAGCACAGATACGCAGTATTTT. As protein: CASSYGTSTDTQYF.

This clonotype was observed at least ten times. The chain has TRBV2 and TRBJ2-3; 12 bases match TRBD2. Germline CDR1 is SNHLY and CDR2 is FYNNEI. The V segment lost 4 bases and the J segment 7 bases; nucleotides outside the gene matches: 6. The CDR3 extends over 15 amino acids. The CDR3 DNA reads TGTGCCAGCAGTGCCCGGACTAGCGGGGTGAATACGCAGTATTTT. Translation: CASSARTSGVNTQYF.

This clonotype was seen many times. V usage is TRBV10-3 and J usage is TRBJ2-2; D is ambiguous. CDR1 and CDR2 from the germline V gene are ENHRY and SYGVKD. The CDR3 totals 15 residues. V shed 4 bases and J shed 1 base, with 10 bases lying between them. The CDR3 DNA sequence: TGTGCCATCAGTGTGAGTGAGAAGAACACCGGGGAGCTGTTTTTT. Translation: CAISVSEKNTGELFF.

This clonotype was observed many times. V is TRBV12-3 or TRBV12-4 and J is TRBJ2-5, with a possible D match to TRBD1 (5 bases). Trimming shortened V by 1 base and J by 9 bases, and 9 bases separated the two germline ends. The CDR3 totals 12 residues. CDR3 in amino acids: CASSLEARAQYF. The CDR3 region has the DNA TGTGCCAGCAGTTTAGAGGCCAGGGCCCAGTACTTC.

In regard to this clonotype: Possible read error: a much larger clone is one base away. The chain employs TRBV6-1 and TRBJ1-5; 8 nucleotides agree with TRBD2. The better agreement between TRBJ2-3 and the DNA end casts doubt on the J call. This CDR3 has 15 amino acids. Per the germline V gene, CDR1 is MNHNS and CDR2 is SASEGT. CDR3 bases: TGTGCCAGCAGTCAAAGGGTCAGCGGGAGAGATACGCAGTATTTT. As protein: CASSQRVSGRDTQYF.

This clonotype was seen many times. V and J are TRBV25-1 and TRBJ2-7; perhaps TRBD2 as D (6 bases). CDR3 length equals 14 residues. Germline V gene lookup returns CDR1 MGHDK and CDR2 SYGVNS. The V end lost 2 bases, the J end lost 4 bases, and 12 bases lay between the germline ends. CDR3 sequence (DNA): TGTGCCAGCAGTGAAAGGAGGGTCCCTTACGAGCAGTACTTC. Residues: CASSERRVPYEQYF.

This clonotype showed up just a few times. The chain employs TRBV3-1 and TRBJ1-4, with D unresolved. CDR3 length equals 17 residues. The germline CDR1 and CDR2 sequences are LGHDT and YNNKEL (reference sequence). V dropped 0 bases and J dropped 3 bases, with 14 bases sitting between them. The CDR3 nucleotides read TGTGCCAGCAGCCAAGATGGGTACAATTTGGCTAATGAAAAACTGTTTTTT. This codes for CASSQDGYNLANEKLFF.

In its sample, this clonotype was seen many times. The chain uses TRBV4-1 and TRBJ1-6; D call uncertain. The CDR3 loop spans 13 amino acids. V dropped 6 bases and J dropped 7 bases, with 10 bases sitting between them. CDR1 and CDR2 from the germline V gene are MGHRA and YSYEKL. The CDR3 sequence: CASSLGRNSPLHF. In nucleotides, the CDR3 is TGCGCCAGCAGTCTTGGACGAAATTCACCCCTCCACTTT.

The sample holds many counts of this clonotype. The genes are TRBV2 and TRBJ2-5, with 12 bases matching TRBD2. The germline gives CDR1 SNHLY, CDR2 FYNNEI. V lost 6 bases, J lost 5 bases, and 4 bases stayed unmatched. The CDR3 has 14 amino acids. CDR3 sequence reads: CASSPTSGRETQYF. DNA of the CDR3: TGTGCCAGCAGCCCTACTAGCGGGAGGGAGACCCAGTACTTC.

This chain's CDR3 is CASSRGQRLNTEAFF. Written as DNA, the CDR3 is TGCGCCAGCAGCAGGGGACAGCGTTTGAACACTGAAGCTTTCTTT. The chain uses TRBV4-1 and TRBJ1-1; 7 positions match TRBD1. This CDR3 is 15 amino acids long. V shed 5 bases and J 0 bases; nucleotides not matched to a gene: 6. Germline V gene sequence: CDR1 MGHRA, CDR2 YSYEKL.

Details on this clonotype: A much larger clone lies one base from this, so it may be a read error. The chain has TRBV12-5 and TRBJ1-5; no reliable D call. The CDR3 contains 12 residues. Germline V gene lookup returns CDR1 LGHNT and CDR2 FRNRAP. V lost 3 bases and J lost 5, with 5 bases in between. The CDR3: CASGFDHQPQHF. The CDR3 DNA follows: TGTGCTAGTGGTTTCGATCATCAGCCCCAGCATTTT.

This clonotype was detected ten times or more. The chain carries TRBV7-2 and TRBJ2-7; D is uncertain. The CDR3 has 12 residues. Trimming left V 5 bases short and J 5 bases short, with 10 bases between. Germline-derived CDR1 and CDR2 are SGHTA and FQGNSA. CDR3 sequence: CASSLFSDEQYF. CDR3 nucleotides: TGTGCCAGCAGCCTGTTTTCCGACGAGCAGTACTTC.

This clonotype appeared many times. This chain connects TRBV19 to TRBJ1-5; D gene ambiguous. The germline V and J ends were trimmed by 6 bases and 0 bases, with 12 bases remaining between them. CDR3 length: 15 amino acids. Germline CDR1 and CDR2: LNHDA and SQIVND (reference sequence). The CDR3 sequence is CASSLDGYSNQPQHF. Here the CDR3 DNA reads TGTGCCAGTAGCCTAGACGGTTATAGCAATCAGCCCCAGCATTTT. Complete variable domain (other parts from reference TRBV19 and TRBJ1-5): DGGITQSPKYLFRKEGQNVTLSCEQNLNHDAMYWYRQDPGQGLRLIYYSQIVNDFQKGDIAEGYSVSREKKESFPLTVTSAQKNPTAFYLCASSLDGYSNQPQHFGDGTRLSIL.

Comment on this clonotype: It may be a read error: a sequence one base away is much more abundant. The V and J genes are TRBV11-3 and TRBJ2-1; 10 nucleotides align to TRBD1. Germline V gene sequence: CDR1 SGHNT, CDR2 YENEEA. This CDR3 contains 12 residues. CDR3 coding DNA: TGTACCAGCAGTACCGGGACAGGGGTGCAGTTCTTC. Translated: CTSSTGTGVQFF.

This clonotype was observed at least ten times. The chain joins TRBV20-1 to TRBJ1-5; the D is unclear. From germline, CDR1 is DFQATT and CDR2 SNEGSKA (reference sequence). The CDR3 totals 13 residues. Trimming shortened V by 2 bases and J by 7 bases, and 12 bases separated the two germline ends. The CDR3 here is CSARPVPAQPQHF. CDR3 DNA sequence: TGCAGTGCTAGACCAGTACCAGCGCAGCCCCAGCATTTT.

As to this clonotype: A much more abundant neighbour one base away suggests this may be a read error. The J gene is TRBJ2-1, the V gene TRBV9, with TRBD2 identical over 8 bases. CDR1 and CDR2 from the germline V gene are SGDLS and YYNGEE. CDR3 size: 14 residues. For the CDR3, the DNA is TGTGCCGGCAGTGAAATTCTAGCGGGCAATGAGCAGTTCTTC. As protein: CAGSEILAGNEQFF. Supplemented by reference TRBV9 and TRBJ2-1, the full variable domain reads DSGVTQTPKHLITATGQRVTLRCSPRSGDLSVYWYQQSLDQGLQFLIQYYNGEERAKGNILERFSAQQFPDLHSELNLSSLELGDSALYFCAGSEILAGNEQFFGPGTRLTVL.

This clonotype has only a few counts. This may be a read error: a much more frequent sequence differs by one nucleotide. The conserved final phenylalanine or tryptophan is absent from the CDR3, which likely points to a read error. The rearrangement uses TRBV7-9 and TRBJ2-5; D not certain. Trimming left V 6 bases short and J 1 base short, with 12 bases between. The CDR3 length is 14 residues. Germline-derived CDR1 and CDR2 are SEHNR and FQNEAQ (reference sequence). This CDR3 is CASRPYKLQETQYL. The CDR3 DNA sequence: TGTGCCAGCAGACCGTATAAGCTCCAAGAGACCCAGTACCTC.

This clonotype was detected many times. V gene TRBV20-1 combines with J gene TRBJ2-1; TRBD2 matches 10 bases. Germline V gene data show CDR1 as DFQATT and CDR2 as SNEGSKA (reference sequence). V gave up 5 bases and J gave up 6 bases; unmatched junction bases: 7. The CDR3 loop spans 14 amino acids. This CDR3 is CSAAGTSVLNEQFF. The CDR3 DNA sequence: TGCAGTGCTGCCGGGACTAGCGTACTCAATGAGCAGTTCTTC.

A few counts support this clonotype. The chain employs TRBV7-2 and TRBJ1-2, with a tentative D call TRBD1 (5 bases). Germline assignment: CDR1 SGHTA and CDR2 FQGNSA. With 1 base removed from V and 4 bases from J, the gap between germline ends came to 16 bases. The CDR3 runs 16 residues. CDR3 region: CASSLGGTGPSYGYTF. Here the CDR3 DNA reads TGTGCCAGCAGCTTAGGGGGGACCGGGCCAAGCTATGGCTACACCTTC.